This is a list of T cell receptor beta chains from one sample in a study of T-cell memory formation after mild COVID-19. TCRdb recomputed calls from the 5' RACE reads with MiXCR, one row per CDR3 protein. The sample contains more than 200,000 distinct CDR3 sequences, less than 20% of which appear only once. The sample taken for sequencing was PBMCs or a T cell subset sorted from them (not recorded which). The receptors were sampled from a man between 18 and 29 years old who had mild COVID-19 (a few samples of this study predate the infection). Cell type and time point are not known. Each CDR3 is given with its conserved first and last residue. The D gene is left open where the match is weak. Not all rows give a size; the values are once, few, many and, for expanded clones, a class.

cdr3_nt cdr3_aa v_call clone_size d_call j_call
TGTGCCATCAGTGATCGGACAGGTTTTTCCCTCCACTTT CAISDRTGFSLHF TRBV10-3 few TRBD1 TRBJ1-6
TGTGCCAGCAGCCTTCGGGACCCTAGGGACTCACCCCTCCACTTT CASSLRDPRDSPLHF TRBV12-3/TRBV12-4 many - TRBJ1-6
TGTGCCAGCAGCTTAGCAGGGAGTCACACTGAAGCTTTCTTT CASSLAGSHTEAFF TRBV7-2 few - TRBJ1-1
TGTGCCAGCAGGGAGACAGGGTCGGGAAACACCATATATTTT CASRETGSGNTIYF TRBV12-3/TRBV12-4 many TRBD1 TRBJ1-3
TGTGCCAGCAGCGTAGACCCCTTTTTCCGGGACAGGGACTTGAACACTGAAGCTTTCTTT CASSVDPFFRDRDLNTEAFF TRBV9 few TRBD1 TRBJ1-1
TGTGCCAGCAGCGCCCGACAGAAGGGTGACAATGAGCAGTTCTTC CASSARQKGDNEQFF TRBV11-2 - - TRBJ2-1
TGCGCCAGCAGCCAAGAGTATAGGGGTACGCAGTATTTT CASSQEYRGTQYF TRBV4-1 few - TRBJ2-3
TGTGCCAGCAGCACCCGGACTTCCACCGGGGAGCTGTTTTTT CASSTRTSTGELFF TRBV9 - - TRBJ2-2
TGCGCCAGCAGCTTGGTGGGGGTGAACACTGAAGCTTTCTTT CASSLVGVNTEAFF TRBV5-1 many - TRBJ1-1
TGCGCCAGCGCGGGACAGCCTAATCAGCCCCAGCATTTT CASAGQPNQPQHF TRBV4-1 - TRBD1 TRBJ1-5
TGTGCCAGCAGCGTAGGCGGACTAGCGGGGGCCGGGGAGCTGTTTTTT CASSVGGLAGAGELFF TRBV9 once TRBD2 TRBJ2-2
TGTGCCAGCAGACCAACAGGGGGCCACGAGCAGTACTTC CASRPTGGHEQYF TRBV6-5 - TRBD1 TRBJ2-7
TGTGCCAGCTCGGGACAGCTTAATGAAAAACTGTTTTTT CASSGQLNEKLFF TRBV28 few TRBD1 TRBJ1-4
TGTGCCAGCTCGCAGAACCGGGCGACAGGGAGCTCTGGAAACACCATATATTTT CASSQNRATGSSGNTIYF TRBV18 - TRBD1 TRBJ1-3
TGTGCCAGCAGCCCTTATGGGCCCAGAGGGGCCAACGTCCTGACTTTC CASSPYGPRGANVLTF TRBV7-6 few - TRBJ2-6
TGTGCCAGCACCTTAGAGGTTTCCCTCGTCGGCTACACCTTC CASTLEVSLVGYTF TRBV5-5 - - TRBJ1-2
TGCGCCAGCAGCCGAACCGGACAGCAAGACTCCTACAATGAGCAGTTCTTC CASSRTGQQDSYNEQFF TRBV4-3 few - TRBJ2-1
TGTGCCAGCAGCTCGGACCTGGCCGGGGAGCTGTTTTTT CASSSDLAGELFF TRBV7-2 many - TRBJ2-2